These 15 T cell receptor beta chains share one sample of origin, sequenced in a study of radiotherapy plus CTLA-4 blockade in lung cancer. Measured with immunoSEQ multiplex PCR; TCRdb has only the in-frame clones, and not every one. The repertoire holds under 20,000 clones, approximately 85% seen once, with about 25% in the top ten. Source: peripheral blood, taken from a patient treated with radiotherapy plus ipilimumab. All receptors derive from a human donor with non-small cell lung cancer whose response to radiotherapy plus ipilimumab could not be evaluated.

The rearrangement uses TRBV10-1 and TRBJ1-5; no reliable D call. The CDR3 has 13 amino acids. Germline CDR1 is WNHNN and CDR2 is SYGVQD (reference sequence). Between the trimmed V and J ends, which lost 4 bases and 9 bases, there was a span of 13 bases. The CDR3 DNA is TGCGCCAGCAGTGGTGAGGTCGGAGGGCCCCAGCATTTT. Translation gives CASSGEVGGPQHF.

In DNA, the CDR3 is TGTGCCAGCAGTCCGGGAGGTCGACAGAACACTGAAGCTTTCTTT. Amino acids: CASSPGGRQNTEAFF. This chain joins TRBV27 and TRBJ1-1, with D uncertain. The germline V gene has CDR1 MNHEY and CDR2 SMNVEV (reference sequence). V was shortened by 5 bases and J by 1 base, with 14 bases between the two germline ends. CDR3 length equals 15 residues.

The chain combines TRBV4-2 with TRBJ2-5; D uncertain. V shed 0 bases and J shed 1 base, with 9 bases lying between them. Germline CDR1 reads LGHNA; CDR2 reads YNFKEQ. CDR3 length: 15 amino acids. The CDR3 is CASSQDSLSQETQYF. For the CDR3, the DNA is TGTGCCAGCAGCCAAGATTCCCTTTCCCAAGAGACCCAGTACTTC.

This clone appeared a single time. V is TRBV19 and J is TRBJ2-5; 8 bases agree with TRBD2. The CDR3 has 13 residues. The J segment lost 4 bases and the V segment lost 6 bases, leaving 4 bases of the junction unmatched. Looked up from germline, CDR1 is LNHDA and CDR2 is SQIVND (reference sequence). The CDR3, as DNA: TGTGCCAGTAGCCCGACTAGCGTAGAGACCCAGTACTTC. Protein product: CASSPTSVETQYF.

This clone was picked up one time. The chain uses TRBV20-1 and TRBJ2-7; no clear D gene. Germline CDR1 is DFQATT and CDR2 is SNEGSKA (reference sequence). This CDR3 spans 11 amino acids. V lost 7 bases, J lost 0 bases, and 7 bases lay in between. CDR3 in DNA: TGCAGTGTACACGACTCCTACGAGCAGTACTTC. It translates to CSVHDSYEQYF.

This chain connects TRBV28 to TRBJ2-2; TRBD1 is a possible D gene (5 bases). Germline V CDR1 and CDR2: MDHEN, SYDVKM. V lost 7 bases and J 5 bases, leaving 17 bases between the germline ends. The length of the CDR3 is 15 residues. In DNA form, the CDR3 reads TGTGCCAGCACTGTAAGGGGCTTTGGGACCGGGGAGCTGTTTTTT. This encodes CASTVRGFGTGELFF.

The CDR3 DNA reads as TGTGCCATCAGTGAGGGAGACTCTGGAAACACCATATATTTT. This codes for CAISEGDSGNTIYF. This chain uses TRBV10-3 with TRBJ1-3; D remains unclear. V was pared by 2 bases and J by 0 bases, with 5 bases between. Per germline, CDR1 ENHRY and CDR2 SYGVKD. There are 14 residues in the CDR3.

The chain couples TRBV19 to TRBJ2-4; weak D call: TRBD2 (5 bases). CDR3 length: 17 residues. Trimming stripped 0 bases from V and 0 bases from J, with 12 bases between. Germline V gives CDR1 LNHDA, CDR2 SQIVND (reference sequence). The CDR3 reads CASSIDSGAVAKNIQYF. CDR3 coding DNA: TGTGCCAGTAGTATAGATTCAGGAGCGGTAGCCAAAAACATTCAGTACTTC.

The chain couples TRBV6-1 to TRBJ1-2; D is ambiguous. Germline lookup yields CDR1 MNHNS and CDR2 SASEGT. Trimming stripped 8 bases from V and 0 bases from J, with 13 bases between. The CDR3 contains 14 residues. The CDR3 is CASRRAVANYGYTF. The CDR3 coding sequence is TGTGCCAGCCGGAGGGCAGTAGCTAACTATGGCTACACCTTC.

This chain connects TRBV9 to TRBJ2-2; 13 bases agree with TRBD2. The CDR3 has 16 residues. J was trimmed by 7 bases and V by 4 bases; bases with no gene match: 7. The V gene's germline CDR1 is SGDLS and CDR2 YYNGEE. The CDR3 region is CASSTTSGGVNGELFF. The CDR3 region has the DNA TGTGCCAGCAGCACTACTAGCGGGGGGGTTAACGGGGAGCTGTTTTTT.

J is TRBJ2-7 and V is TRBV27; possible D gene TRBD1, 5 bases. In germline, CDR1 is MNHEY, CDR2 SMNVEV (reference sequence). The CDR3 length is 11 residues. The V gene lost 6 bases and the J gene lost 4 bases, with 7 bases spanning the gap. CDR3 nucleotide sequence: TGTGCCAGCAGCCAGGGTTACGAGCAGTACTTC. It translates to CASSQGYEQYF.

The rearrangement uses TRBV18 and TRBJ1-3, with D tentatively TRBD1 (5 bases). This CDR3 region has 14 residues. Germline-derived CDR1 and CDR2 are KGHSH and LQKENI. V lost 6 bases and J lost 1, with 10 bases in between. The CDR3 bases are TGTGCCAGCTCGCAGGGAAGTTCTGGAAACACCATATATTTT. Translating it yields CASSQGSSGNTIYF.

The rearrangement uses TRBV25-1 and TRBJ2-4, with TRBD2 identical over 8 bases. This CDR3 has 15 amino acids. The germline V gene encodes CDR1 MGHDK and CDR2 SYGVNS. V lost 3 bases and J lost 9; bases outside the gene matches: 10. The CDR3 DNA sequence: TGTGCCAGCAGTGATCAGCGCGGGGGGCCGGGCATTCAGTACTTC. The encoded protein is CASSDQRGGPGIQYF.

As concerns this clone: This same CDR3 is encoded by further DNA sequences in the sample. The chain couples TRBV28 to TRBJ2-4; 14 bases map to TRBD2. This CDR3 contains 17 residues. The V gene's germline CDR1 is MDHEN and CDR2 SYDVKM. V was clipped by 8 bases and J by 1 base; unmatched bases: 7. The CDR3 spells CASFGTSGSRAKNIQYF. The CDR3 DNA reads TGTGCCAGCTTCGGGACTAGCGGGAGCCGGGCCAAAAACATTCAGTACTTC.

The DNA of the CDR3 is TGTGCCAGCAGCTTGGAGGAAGTCGGCGAGCAGTACTTC. This codes for CASSLEEVGEQYF. J is TRBJ2-7 and V is TRBV7-6, with a tentative D call TRBD2 (5 bases). Germline CDR1 and CDR2: SGHVS and FNYEAQ. The CDR3 consists of 13 residues. Trimming shortened V by 3 bases and J by 6 bases, and 12 bases separated the two germline ends.